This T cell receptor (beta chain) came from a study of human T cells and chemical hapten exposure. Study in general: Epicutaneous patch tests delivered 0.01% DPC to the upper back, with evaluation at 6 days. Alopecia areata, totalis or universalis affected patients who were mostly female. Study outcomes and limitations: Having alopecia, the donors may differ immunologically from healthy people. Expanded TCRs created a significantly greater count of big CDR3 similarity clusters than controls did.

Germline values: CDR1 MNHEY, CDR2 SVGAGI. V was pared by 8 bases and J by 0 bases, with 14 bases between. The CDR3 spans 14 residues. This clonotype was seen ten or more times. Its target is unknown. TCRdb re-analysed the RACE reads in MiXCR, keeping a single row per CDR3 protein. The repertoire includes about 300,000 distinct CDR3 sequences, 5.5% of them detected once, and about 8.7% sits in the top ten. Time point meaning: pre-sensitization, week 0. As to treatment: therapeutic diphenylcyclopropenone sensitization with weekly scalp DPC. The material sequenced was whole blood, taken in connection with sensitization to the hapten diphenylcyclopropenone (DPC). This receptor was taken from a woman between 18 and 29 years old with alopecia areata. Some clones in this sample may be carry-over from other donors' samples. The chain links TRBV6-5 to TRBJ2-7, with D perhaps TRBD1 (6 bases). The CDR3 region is CASATGWSSYEQYF. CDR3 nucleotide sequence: TGTGCCAGCGCCACAGGGTGGAGCTCCTACGAGCAGTACTTC.